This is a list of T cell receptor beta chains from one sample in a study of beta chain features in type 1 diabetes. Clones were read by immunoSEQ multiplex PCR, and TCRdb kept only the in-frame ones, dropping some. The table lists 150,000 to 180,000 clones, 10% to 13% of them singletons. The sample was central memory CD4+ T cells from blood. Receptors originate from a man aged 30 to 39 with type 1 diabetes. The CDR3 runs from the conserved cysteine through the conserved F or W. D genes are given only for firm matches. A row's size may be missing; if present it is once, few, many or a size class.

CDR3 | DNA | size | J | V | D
CASSRTRAHNEQFF | TGTGCCAGCAGTCGGACTAGAGCCCACAATGAGCAGTTCTTC | . | TRBJ2-1 | TRBV27 | TRBD2
CASSFSNLANTEAFF | TGTGCCAGCAGCTTTAGTAATCTAGCGAACACTGAAGCTTTCTTT | . | TRBJ1-1 | TRBV7-2 | .
CASSLEGADTQYF | TGCGCCAGCAGCTTGGAAGGGGCCGATACGCAGTATTTT | . | TRBJ2-3 | TRBV5-1 | .
CASSQDSHGEQYF | TGCGCCAGCAGCCAGGACAGTCATGGCGAGCAGTACTTC | few | TRBJ2-7 | TRBV5-1 | .
CASSSRPGTGATAYEQYF | TGTGCCAGCAGCTCCCGTCCCGGGACAGGGGCTACGGCCTACGAGCAGTACTTC | few | TRBJ2-7 | TRBV7-2 | TRBD1
CASSPPAGKAEAFF | TGTGCCAGCTCACCACCGGCAGGGAAAGCTGAAGCTTTCTTT | few | TRBJ1-1 | TRBV18 | .
CASGRQGTDTQYF | TGTGCCAGCGGTAGACAGGGGACAGATACGCAGTATTTT | few | TRBJ2-3 | TRBV5-6 | TRBD1
CATSRDRGQMYNEQFF | TGTGCCACCAGCAGAGATCGGGGACAGATGTACAATGAGCAGTTCTTC | few | TRBJ2-1 | TRBV15 | TRBD1
CASSPNEGWVTEAFF | TGTGCCAGCAGTCCCAATGAGGGTTGGGTAACTGAAGCTTTCTTT | few | TRBJ1-1 | TRBV28 | .
CASSQTGDGTDTQYF | TGTGCCAGCAGCCAGACAGGGGACGGCACAGATACGCAGTATTTT | few | TRBJ2-3 | TRBV7-8 | TRBD1
CASSLEGNTEAFF | TGTGCCAGCAGCTTGGAGGGAAACACTGAAGCTTTCTTT | . | TRBJ1-1 | TRBV7-9 | .
CAISELGTDTQYF | TGTGCCATCAGTGAGCTAGGCACAGATACGCAGTATTTT | . | TRBJ2-3 | TRBV10-3 | .
CASGRLVERETQYF | TGCGCCAGCGGAAGACTAGTTGAACGTGAGACCCAGTACTTC | few | TRBJ2-5 | TRBV5-1 | .
CASSRARRDEQYF | TGTGCCAGCAGCCGAGCCAGGAGGGACGAGCAGTACTTC | few | TRBJ2-7 | TRBV4-2 | .
CASSQGYRTGGQETQYF | TGTGCCAGCAGCCAAGGATACCGGACAGGGGGCCAAGAGACCCAGTACTTC | . | TRBJ2-5 | TRBV14 | TRBD1
CASSRDSRSNQPQHF | TGTGCCAGCAGTCGGGACTCTAGGAGCAATCAGCCCCAGCATTTT | . | TRBJ1-5 | TRBV2 | .
CASSYQGLGETQYF | TGTGCCAGCAGTTACCAGGGTCTGGGGGAGACCCAGTACTTC | few | TRBJ2-5 | TRBV27 | .
CSVEDLGGIGYTF | TGCAGCGTTGAAGATTTGGGAGGGATCGGCTACACCTTC | . | TRBJ1-2 | TRBV29-1 | .
CASTIRGGSGETQYF | TGTGCCAGCACCATCCGCGGCGGGAGTGGGGAGACCCAGTACTTC | . | TRBJ2-5 | TRBV9 | TRBD2
CASSERVGIQYF | TGTGCCAGCAGCGAGAGGGTGGGGATCCAGTACTTC | . | TRBJ2-5 | TRBV9 | .
CASRNWDRDLQETQYF | TGTGCCAGCAGAAATTGGGACAGGGACCTCCAAGAGACCCAGTACTTC | few | TRBJ2-5 | TRBV28 | TRBD1
CAWTSGRVTDTQYF | TGTGCCTGGACCAGCGGGAGAGTCACAGATACGCAGTATTTT | few | TRBJ2-3 | TRBV30 | TRBD2
CASSIGPGANTGELFF | TGTGCCAGTAGTATCGGGCCAGGGGCCAACACCGGGGAGCTGTTTTTT | once | TRBJ2-2 | TRBV19 | .
CASSPSAAENTEAFF | TGTGCCAGCTCACCTTCTGCAGCGGAAAACACTGAAGCTTTCTTT | few | TRBJ1-1 | TRBV18 | .
CASSSPKARYGYTF | TGTGCCAGCAGTTCCCCAAAAGCTCGCTATGGCTACACCTTC | . | TRBJ1-2 | TRBV28 | .
CASSFGTSREQFF | TGTGCCAGCAGCTTTGGGACTTCCAGGGAGCAGTTCTTC | . | TRBJ2-1 | TRBV7-2 | .
CASSFDRGPGEQYF | TGTGCCAGCAGCTTCGACAGGGGGCCGGGCGAGCAGTACTTC | few | TRBJ2-7 | TRBV5-6 | TRBD1
CASSATGPTGELFF | TGTGCCAGCAGCGCTACAGGGCCCACCGGGGAGCTGTTTTTT | once | TRBJ2-2 | TRBV5-4 | .
CASRKGGGLNTEAFF | TGTGCCAGCAGGAAGGGGGGGGGCTTGAACACTGAAGCTTTCTTT | . | TRBJ1-1 | TRBV6-1 | .
CASSMGQVHQPQHF | TGTGCCAGTAGTATGGGACAGGTACATCAGCCCCAGCATTTT | once | TRBJ1-5 | TRBV19 | TRBD1
CASSSRQGSKNIQYF | TGTGCCAGCAGCAGCCGACAGGGGTCCAAAAACATTCAGTACTTC | . | TRBJ2-4 | TRBV5-4 | TRBD1
CASSSPSGTNQETQYF | TGTGCCAGTAGTAGCCCTAGCGGGACCAACCAAGAGACCCAGTACTTC | . | TRBJ2-5 | TRBV19 | TRBD2
CASSLGELYTGELFF | TGTGCCAGCAGTTTGGGAGAACTATACACCGGGGAGCTGTTTTTT | few | TRBJ2-2 | TRBV28 | .
CASITAGASYTF | TGTGCCAGCATTACTGCAGGGGCGAGCTACACCTTC | . | TRBJ1-2 | TRBV28 | .
CASSSGSETQYF | TGTGCCAGCAGCTCAGGGTCAGAGACCCAGTACTTC | few | TRBJ2-5 | TRBV27 | .
CASSIQVFNNEQFF | TGTGCCAGTAGTATACAGGTTTTTAACAATGAGCAGTTCTTC | few | TRBJ2-1 | TRBV19 | .
CASSHGQGHITDTQYF | TGTGCCAGCAGTCACGGACAGGGACATATCACAGATACGCAGTATTTT | . | TRBJ2-3 | TRBV7-3 | TRBD1
CASSLAETYTGELFF | TGCGCCAGCAGCTTGGCCGAGACATACACCGGGGAGCTGTTTTTT | . | TRBJ2-2 | TRBV5-1 | .
CAISEAGDTQYF | TGTGCCATCAGTGAGGCGGGAGATACGCAGTATTTT | . | TRBJ2-3 | TRBV10-3 | .
CASSAGWETQYF | TGTGCCAGCAGTGCAGGGTGGGAGACCCAGTACTTC | . | TRBJ2-5 | TRBV2 | .
CASRGSLGGDADTQYF | TGTGCCAGCAGGGGTTCCCTAGGGGGAGACGCAGATACGCAGTATTTT | few | TRBJ2-3 | TRBV2 | .
CASSFGGAASGNTEAFF | TGTGCCAGCAGCTTTGGGGGCGCCGCCTCGGGGAACACTGAAGCTTTCTTT | . | TRBJ1-1 | TRBV11-2 | .